The clone carrying this T cell receptor (beta chain) was recorded once. Libraries were prepared by immunoSEQ multiplex PCR; TCRdb keeps only in-frame clonotypes and omits some of them. The table lists more than 95,000 clones, under 80% of them singletons, with roughly a fifth in the top ten. These data come from a study of blood T cell repertoires in COVID-19. This CDR3 is 15 amino acids long. V shed 6 bases and J 6 bases; nucleotides not matched to a gene: 7. Germline-derived CDR1 and CDR2 are MNHEY and SVGEGT. The source material was peripheral blood. This clonotype originated in a woman aged 70 to 79 with acute or convalescent COVID-19. The genes are TRBV6-2 or TRBV6-3 and TRBJ2-3; 12 bases line up with TRBD2. CDR3 DNA: TGTGCCAGCAGCCTTCGGACTAGCGGGGTGGATACGCAGTATTTT. This gives the protein CASSLRTSGVDTQYF.